This T cell receptor beta chain was retrieved from a study of blood T cells in healthy people across ages (dated by TCRdb to about 2015). For the study in its entirety: Template switching captured roughly one uniquely barcoded TCR beta cDNA molecule per two T cells in model experiments. The donors were split into four age groups: young (average about 16 years), middle-aged (around 37), aged (roughly 68) and long-lived (approximately 80). For two donors (one aged 18 to 29 and one aged 80 or older), the study analyzed two additional independent replicas of 1 million unique cDNA reads from the same blood draw. Age-related changes in TCR beta repertoire diversity were measured in the study by deep sequencing normalized with unique cDNA molecular identifiers. To avoid experimental bias, donors of different ages were distributed randomly across sequencing lanes.

At the junction V is shortened by 2 bases and J by 6 bases; bases outside the gene matches: 10. For CDR1 and CDR2, the germline V gene lists SGHAT and FQNNGV. Inclusive of the bounding cysteine and phenylalanine, the CDR3 is 17 residues long. Only CDR3 DNA is held: 51 bases, read in frame from base 1. Library construction relied on 5' RACE. The run used an Illumina HiSeq 2500. A second PCR of roughly 7 to 11 cycles was performed with a sample-barcoded 5' primer and a J-beta primer mix. A unique molecular identifier was introduced onto each TCR beta cDNA molecule by a template-switch 5' adaptor carrying 12 random nucleotides. Each sample yielded at least 3 million CDR3-containing paired-end reads. First-strand cDNA was synthesized from all RNA with the Mint cDNA synthesis kit, primed by a TRBC-specific oligonucleotide. Following uracil-DNA glycosylase treatment, a first 18-cycle PCR with universal primers M1SS and BC2_uni_R was performed on all cDNA. As for the authors' bioinformatics: Each sample was normalized by randomly selecting 1 million high-quality reads, each carrying a distinct molecular identifier. Instead of being binned into consensus sequences, reads with shared molecular identifiers were discarded. MiTCR, run with a Q25 quality threshold and the strictest error-elimination algorithm, handled CDR3 identification, clonotype clustering and error correction. A nonparametric unseen species model using Euler transformation provided a lower-bound estimate of total TCR beta diversity. Through fastp at Q25 and MiXCR, TCRdb rebuilt clones from the public reads, retaining in-frame beta chains. Duplicate CDR3 protein sequences are folded into a single record with the most common DNA and genes. TCRdb, not the original authors, processed these V and J calls. The sample profile shows approximately 820,000 distinct CDR3 sequences; 44% of them were found once. The ten largest clones capture about 19% of the sample.

The approximately 39 donors, aged about 6 to 95 years, were systemically healthy Caucasian individuals from Russia. Each donor gave about 9.8 milliliters of peripheral blood, drawn into EDTA-treated Vacutainer tubes. Ficoll-Paque density-gradient centrifugation was used to isolate PBMCs, with at least 6.5 million obtained per sample. Total RNA was extracted from PBMCs with Trizol reagent, with at least 6 micrograms obtained per sample. For every donor, flow cytometry on a PBMC aliquot measured the percentage of naive CD45RAhigh/CD27high T cells. As regards this clonotype: Its antigen specificity is not known. Per-base quality was not reported, and no clone a single base away is much larger than it.

What the study reported, not specific to this receptor: As age increased, observed TCR beta diversity per million T cells dropped in a roughly linear way, and a significant reduction was already evident by age about 40. Conclusive comparison of naive and antigen-experienced compartments was prevented by the profiling of bulk unsorted PBMCs. Compared with the aged group, the long-lived group had more naive CD4+ T cells, fewer expanded clones and increased TCR diversity, a pattern suggesting age selection. Estimates of total diversity based on one million sequenced T cells were considered lower bounds and underestimates. Because donor CMV infection status was unknown, age-related changes in expanded clonotypes were potentially confounded. A strong correlation was found between observed TCR beta diversity and the percentage of naive T cells measured by flow cytometry.

Material for sequencing was blood. The clonotype originates from a man between 60 and 75 years old in good health. The chain was built from TRBV11-2 and TRBJ2-1; TRBD1 fits 10 bases in the junction. The CDR3 region reads CASSLRLSGQGVNEQFF. The DNA sequence is as follows: TGTGCCAGCAGCTTACGTTTGAGCGGACAGGGGGTCAATGAGCAGTTCTTC. The CDR3, completed at both ends by the reference TRBV11-2 and TRBJ2-1 genes, gives the full variable domain EAGVAQSPRYKIIEKRQSVAFWCNPISGHATLYWYQQILGQGPKLLIQFQNNGVVDDSQLPKDRFSAERLKGVDSTLKIQPAKLEDSAVYLCASSLRLSGQGVNEQFFGPGTRLTVL.